The source of this TCR beta chain is a study of cytomegalovirus exposure and HLA in healthy donors. Generated by immunoSEQ multiplex PCR, the TCRdb table keeps only in-frame clones and is missing some. The table shows over 70,000 clones, with about 90% occurring only once. Whole-study results and caveats: Subsequent analysis revealed that first-cohort TCR clusters tended to co-occur in the 120 or so validation repertoires.

To note about this clone: Its antigen is currently unknown.

From the roughly 120-subject validation cohort, which was separate from the roughly 630-subject first cohort, the donors were drawn. Sample: PBMCs. The TCR was taken from a woman under 30 in good health and CMV-seropositive.

The CDR3 protein is CASSLFDRLAGELFF. The CDR3 DNA is TGTGCCAGCAGTTTATTCGACAGGCTGGCCGGGGAGCTGTTTTTT. This sequence joins TRBV28 and TRBJ2-2; perhaps TRBD1 as D (6 bases). V gave up 1 base and J gave up 6 bases, with 12 bases separating them. This CDR3 contains 15 residues. Per the germline V gene, CDR1 is MDHEN and CDR2 is SYDVKM.